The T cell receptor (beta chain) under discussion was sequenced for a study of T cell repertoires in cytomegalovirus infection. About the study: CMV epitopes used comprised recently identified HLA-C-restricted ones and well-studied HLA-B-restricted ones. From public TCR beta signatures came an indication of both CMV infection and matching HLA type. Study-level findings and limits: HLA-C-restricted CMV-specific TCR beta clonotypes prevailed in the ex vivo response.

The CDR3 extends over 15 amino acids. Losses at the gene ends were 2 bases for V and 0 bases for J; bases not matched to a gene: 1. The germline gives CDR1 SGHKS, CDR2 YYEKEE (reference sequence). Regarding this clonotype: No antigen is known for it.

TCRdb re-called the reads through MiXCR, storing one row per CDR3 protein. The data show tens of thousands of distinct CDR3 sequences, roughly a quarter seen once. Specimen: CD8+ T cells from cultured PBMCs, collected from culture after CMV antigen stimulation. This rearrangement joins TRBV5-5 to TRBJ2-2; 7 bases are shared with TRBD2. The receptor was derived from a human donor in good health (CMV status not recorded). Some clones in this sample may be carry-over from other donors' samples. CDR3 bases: TGTGCCAGCAGCTTCGGGACTACGAACACCGGGGAGCTGTTTTTT. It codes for CASSFGTTNTGELFF.